Included here is one T cell receptor (beta chain) sequence, with context. The CDR3 runs to 14 residues. These data originate in a study of blood T cell repertoires in COVID-19. About the research overall: There were acute and convalescent COVID-19 samples, and they came from the United States, Italy and Spain.

In the original workflow: For nucleated cells, counts were estimated from reference gene primer amplification. Only in-frame clones appear in the TCRdb table, and some are missing; sequencing was by immunoSEQ multiplex PCR. That table furnishes V, J and clone size, whereas the DNA furnished D and trimming. This sample has around 20,000 clones; about 89% occur once, and the top ten carry about 6%. The chain carries TRBV21-1 and TRBJ2-7; no check of the table's D call, TRBD2, against the DNA was made. TRBV21-1 is listed as a pseudogene. The specimen sequenced was peripheral blood. This TCR derives from a human donor in a cohort sampled during active COVID-19. Here the CDR3 reads CASSKGCVEAEQYF. The CDR3 nucleotides are TGTGCCAGCAGCAAAGGATGTGTCGAGGCGGAGCAGTACTTC.